The 18 T cell receptor beta chains reported below all come from one sample, sequenced in a study of siplizumab effects on memory and regulatory T cells. Using immunoSEQ multiplex PCR, the repertoire was profiled, and TCRdb retains in-frame clones only, with some absent. The table records approximately 120,000 clones, about 90% of them present only once. The sequencing sample was made of Tregs sorted from blood. These receptors were obtained from a human donor in good health.

This chain uses TRBV18 with TRBJ1-4; D is uncertain. CDR3 length equals 13 residues. Germline lookup yields CDR1 KGHSH and CDR2 LQKENI. Between the trimmed V and J ends, which lost 6 bases and 1 base, there was a span of 6 bases. The CDR3 loop is CASSWGTNEKLFF. In DNA, the CDR3 is TGTGCCAGCTCCTGGGGAACTAATGAAAAACTGTTTTTT. Full variable domain (rest looked up from reference TRBV18 and TRBJ1-4): NAGVMQNPRHLVRRRGQEARLRCSPMKGHSHVYWYRQLPEEGLKFMVYLQKENIIDESGMPKERFSAEFPKEGPSILRIQQVVRGDSAAYFCASSWGTNEKLFFGSGTQLSVL.

This sequence joins TRBV30 and TRBJ1-2; D gene uncertain. The CDR3 runs 10 residues. Germline CDR1 is GTSNPN and CDR2 is SVGIG (reference sequence). The ends were cut back, 2 bases at V and 7 bases at J, with 5 bases in the middle. The DNA of the CDR3 is TGTGCCTGGAGTAGATCTGGCTACACCTTC. Protein product: CAWSRSGYTF.

The rearrangement joins TRBV5-1 to TRBJ2-3; no definite D call. Germline loops: CDR1 SGHRS, CDR2 YFSETQ. Trimming removed 0 bases from V and 5 bases from J, with 16 bases in between. The CDR3 is made up of 16 amino acids. The DNA of the CDR3 is TGCGCCAGCAGCTTGGGGTCTTCCTTGTCACAAGATACGCAGTATTTT. It yields the protein CASSLGSSLSQDTQYF.

The V call is TRBV11-3, the J call TRBJ1-2; D may be TRBD1 (6 bases). Germline-derived CDR1 and CDR2 are SGHNT and YENEEA. The CDR3 has 14 amino acids. V was cut by 7 bases and J by 3 bases, with 15 bases left in between. For the CDR3, the DNA is TGTGCCAGCATGTGGGGGGCACAAGACTATGGCTACACCTTC. Translation gives CASMWGAQDYGYTF.

This chain joins TRBV6-5 and TRBJ2-7; TRBD1 might be the D (5 bases). This CDR3 comprises 11 residues. Germline lookup yields CDR1 MNHEY and CDR2 SVGAGI. The V gene lost 6 bases and the J gene lost 3 bases, with 6 bases spanning the gap. CDR3 coding DNA: TGTGCCAGCAGACAGGTCTACGAGCAGTACTTC. This sequence encodes CASRQVYEQYF.

The chain couples TRBV6-6 to TRBJ2-7, with 7 nucleotides matching TRBD1. The V gene end was trimmed by 5 bases and the J gene end by 0 bases; junction bases not matched to a gene: 4. The germline gives CDR1 MNHNY, CDR2 SVGAGI (reference sequence). The CDR3 totals 14 residues. CDR3: CASSKGARSYEQYF. The DNA of the CDR3 is TGTGCCAGCAGTAAGGGGGCCCGCTCCTACGAGCAGTACTTC.

This chain connects TRBV7-9 to TRBJ1-1; D is unresolved. CDR1 SEHNR and CDR2 FQNEAQ come from the germline V gene (reference sequence). The CDR3 has 14 amino acids. Trimming removed 5 bases at V and 0 bases at J, with 10 bases between. The CDR3 DNA is TGTGCCAGCAGCGAGCTAGGGATGAACACTGAAGCTTTCTTT. Protein: CASSELGMNTEAFF.

The chain links TRBV27 to TRBJ2-1; a possible D gene is TRBD2 (5 bases). The V end lost 4 bases, the J end lost 7 bases, and 14 bases lay between the germline ends. The CDR3 totals 14 residues. CDR1 is MNHEY and CDR2 is SMNVEV in the germline V gene (reference sequence). The CDR3 protein is CASSSPLVTNEQFF. The CDR3 nucleotides are TGTGCCAGCAGTTCCCCACTAGTGACAAATGAGCAGTTCTTC.

V usage is TRBV28 and J usage is TRBJ2-7, with D perhaps matching TRBD2 (6 bases). V was cut by 7 bases and J by 6 bases, with 22 bases left in between. This CDR3 is built from 15 residues. CDR1 MDHEN and CDR2 SYDVKM come from the germline V gene. The CDR3 loop reads CASKTEGLGSFEQYF. In DNA form, the CDR3 reads TGTGCCAGCAAAACGGAGGGTCTTGGTTCGTTCGAGCAGTACTTC.

This chain uses TRBV6-1 with TRBJ1-2; D unresolved. The CDR3 is 14 amino acids. V was trimmed by 4 bases and J by 2 bases, leaving 11 bases between them. Looked up from germline, CDR1 is MNHNS and CDR2 is SASEGT. The CDR3 protein is CASSAGRQNYGYTF. The CDR3 DNA is TGTGCCAGCAGTGCCGGGCGGCAGAACTATGGCTACACCTTC.

This rearrangement joins TRBV29-1 to TRBJ2-1, with a tentative D call TRBD2 (6 bases). Trimming cost V 3 bases and J 4 bases, with 16 bases left between them. The CDR3 consists of 15 residues. Germline V lookup: CDR1 SQVTM, CDR2 ANQGSEA. CDR3 region: CSVDIWGAGYNEQFF. The CDR3 DNA reads as TGCAGCGTTGATATTTGGGGAGCGGGTTACAATGAGCAGTTCTTC.

This chain joins TRBV6-1 and TRBJ2-7; 8 bases agree with TRBD2. Germline values: CDR1 MNHNS, CDR2 SASEGT. This CDR3 comprises 14 residues. Trimming took 3 bases from V and 3 from J; bases not matched to a gene: 4. The CDR3 here is CASSDAGGRYEQYF. The CDR3, as DNA: TGTGCCAGCAGTGACGCGGGAGGTCGCTACGAGCAGTACTTC.

This chain uses TRBV4-2 with TRBJ1-5, with no clear D. This CDR3 has 17 residues. CDR1 and CDR2 from the germline V gene are LGHNA and YNFKEQ. The V end lost 4 bases, the J end lost 0 bases, and 16 bases lay between the germline ends. CDR3 sequence: CASSPRGDLYSNQPQHF. The CDR3 DNA follows: TGTGCCAGCAGCCCCCGGGGAGATTTGTATAGCAATCAGCCCCAGCATTTT.

V usage is TRBV6-1 and J usage is TRBJ2-5, with 7 bases aligning to TRBD1. The germline gives CDR1 MNHNS, CDR2 SASEGT. The CDR3 extends over 14 amino acids. V was clipped by 10 bases and J by 4 bases; unmatched bases: 12. The CDR3 loop reads CATRGPGGRETQYF. CDR3 sequence (DNA): TGTGCCACCAGAGGGCCAGGGGGTCGAGAGACCCAGTACTTC.

The V gene is TRBV7-9, the J gene TRBJ1-3, with D unclear. The CDR3 spans 12 residues. Per the germline V gene, CDR1 is SEHNR and CDR2 is FQNEAQ (reference sequence). V was cut by 3 bases and J by 4 bases, with 4 bases left in between. This chain's CDR3 is CASSFSGNTIYF. CDR3 DNA: TGTGCCAGCAGCTTTTCCGGAAACACCATATATTTT.

The CDR3 DNA follows: TGTGCCAGCAAGAGCGGGGGATACGAGCAGTACTTC. Its protein is CASKSGGYEQYF. The rearrangement uses TRBV2 and TRBJ2-7, with TRBD2 matching 8 bases. There are 12 residues in the CDR3. V dropped 7 bases and J dropped 4; count of bases not matched to a gene: 3. CDR1 is SNHLY and CDR2 is FYNNEI in the germline V gene. Looking up the rest from reference TRBV2 and TRBJ2-7 gives the full variable domain: EPEVTQTPSHQVTQMGQEVILRCVPISNHLYFYWYRQILGQKVEFLVSFYNNEISEKSEIFDDQFSVERPDGSNFTLKIRSTKLEDSAMYFCASKSGGYEQYFGPGTRLTVT.

The chain recombines TRBV29-1 with TRBJ2-3; TRBD1 matches at 8 bases. The V gene's germline CDR1 is SQVTM and CDR2 ANQGSEA. The CDR3 spans 12 residues. V gave up 7 bases and J gave up 6 bases; unmatched junction bases: 6. CDR3 nucleotide sequence: TGCAGCGCGGACAGGGCCTTGGATACGCAGTATTTT. Translated, it gives CSADRALDTQYF.

V and J are TRBV2 and TRBJ2-5; TRBD1 matches 8 bases. Germline trimming cut 9 bases from V and 5 bases from J; bases unmatched to any gene: 5. The CDR3 is 12 residues long. The germline CDR1 and CDR2 sequences are SNHLY and FYNNEI. The CDR3 sequence is CARSGGGETQYF. CDR3 DNA: TGTGCCAGGTCAGGGGGCGGCGAGACCCAGTACTTC.